One sample yielded the 19 T cell receptor beta chains listed below, sequenced in a study of vaccination effects on CD4 cells after COVID-19. Their recognized antigens are unknown. The table came from immunoSEQ multiplex PCR; TCRdb's copy has only in-frame clones and leaves some out. The data contain around 66,000 clones, roughly 74% of them seen just once; the ten biggest clones take up about 2.2%. At the end of roughly ten days of culture, CD4+ T cells were isolated. Two doses of BNT162b2 or mRNA-1273 vaccine were administered to participants. Here the sequenced sample was CD4+ T cells from PBMCs cultured without peptide, taken after COVID-19 vaccination. The receptors stem from a human donor who received a COVID-19 vaccine.

The rearrangement links TRBV5-1 to TRBJ2-2; D uncertain. CDR1 and CDR2 (germline): SGHRS, YFSETQ. The CDR3 is 14 residues long. V lost 0 bases to trimming and J lost 10 bases, with 13 bases between them. The CDR3 region is CASSLARLTKELFF. The CDR3 DNA reads TGCGCCAGCAGCTTGGCCCGATTAACAAAGGAGCTGTTTTTT.

CDR3 sequence reads: CATSDTRTSLVTQYF. CDR3 nucleotide sequence: TGTGCCACCAGTGATACCAGGACTAGTCTCGTGACCCAGTACTTC. The rearrangement uses TRBV24-1 and TRBJ2-5, with 7 bases fitting TRBD2. The CDR3 spans 15 residues. V was pared by 3 bases and J by 7 bases, with 10 bases of the junction left unmatched. Looked up from germline, CDR1 is KGHDR and CDR2 is SFDVKD.

This chain connects TRBV19 to TRBJ2-1; the D gene could be TRBD1 or TRBD2 (5 bases each). Trimming shortened V by 3 bases and J by 9 bases, and 15 bases separated the two germline ends. The CDR3 consists of 14 residues. Germline loops: CDR1 LNHDA, CDR2 SQIVND (reference sequence). This CDR3 reads CASSMGRQIGEQFF. Here the CDR3 DNA reads TGTGCCAGTAGTATGGGGAGACAGATCGGTGAGCAGTTCTTC.

This clone was observed a few times. The chain employs TRBV5-1 and TRBJ1-6; 9 bases map to TRBD1. The germline V gene encodes CDR1 SGHRS and CDR2 YFSETQ. This CDR3 is built from 15 residues. The ends lost 4 bases at V and 7 bases at J; junction bases unmatched: 6. As DNA, the CDR3 is TGCGCCAGCAGCGTGACAGGGGGGAACAATTCACCCCTCCACTTT. Translation gives CASSVTGGNNSPLHF.

A single count supports this clone. The chain employs TRBV7-3 and TRBJ2-7; a possible D gene is TRBD2 (6 bases). CDR1 is SGHTA, CDR2 FQGTGA, per germline. Trimming left V 2 bases short and J 0 bases short, with 11 bases between. The CDR3 consists of 15 residues. In DNA form, the CDR3 reads TGTGCCAGCAGCTTATACGGGAGCACCTCCTACGAGCAGTACGTC. Encoded protein: CASSLYGSTSYEQYV.

The chain uses TRBV28 and TRBJ1-6; D call uncertain. This CDR3 contains 18 residues. The V end lost 6 bases, the J end lost 0 bases, and 18 bases lay between the germline ends. Germline V gene lookup returns CDR1 MDHEN and CDR2 SYDVKM. The CDR3 spells CASSSTEKSGSYNSPLHF. The CDR3, as DNA: TGTGCCAGCAGCTCCACAGAAAAAAGCGGCTCCTATAATTCACCCCTCCACTTT.

The chain employs TRBV2 and TRBJ2-3; TRBD1 is a possible D gene (7 bases). The CDR3 is made up of 12 amino acids. Germline V gene data show CDR1 as SNHLY and CDR2 as FYNNEI. V was trimmed by 7 bases and J by 5 bases, leaving 10 bases between them. CDR3 sequence (DNA): TGTGCCAGCACAGGGGGAGGAGATACGCAGTATTTT. This gives the protein CASTGGGDTQYF.

The genes are TRBV10-2 and TRBJ2-5; tentatively, D is TRBD1 (5 bases). From germline, CDR1 is WSHSY and CDR2 SAAADI. The CDR3 extends over 14 amino acids. The V end was cut by 5 bases, the J end by 2 bases, with 12 bases between. As DNA, the CDR3 is TGCGCCAGCAGTTTAGGACACGTTCAAGAGACCCAGTACTTC. This translates into CASSLGHVQETQYF.

V usage is TRBV28 and J usage is TRBJ1-5; TRBD1 matches 7 bases. With 1 base clipped from V and 4 bases from J, the junction kept 1 base outside the gene matches. CDR1 and CDR2 (germline): MDHEN, SYDVKM. This CDR3 has 14 amino acids. CDR3 loop: CASSLSRGNQPQHF. Written as DNA, the CDR3 is TGTGCCAGCAGTTTATCCAGGGGGAATCAGCCCCAGCATTTT.

V is TRBV7-2 and J is TRBJ2-7; 8 positions agree with TRBD1. Germline CDR1 reads SGHTA; CDR2 reads FQGNSA. The trim removed 3 bases at V and 2 bases at J, leaving 6 bases unmatched. The CDR3 totals 15 residues. The CDR3 spells CASSFRQGSPYEQYV. DNA of the CDR3: TGTGCCAGCAGCTTCAGACAGGGGAGTCCCTACGAGCAGTACGTC.

The rearrangement joins TRBV3-1 (or the pseudogene TRBV3-2) to TRBJ1-2; 8 bases map to TRBD1. CDR1 LGHDT and CDR2 YNNKEL come from the germline V gene (reference sequence). The CDR3 sequence is 13 residues long. Trimming took 4 bases from V and 6 from J; bases not matched to a gene: 4. CDR3 sequence reads: CASSRRGQDGYTF. DNA for the CDR3: TGTGCCAGCAGCCGTCGGGGACAGGATGGCTACACCTTC.

The V gene is TRBV5-6, the J gene TRBJ1-1; the D gene is possibly TRBD1 (5 bases). CDR3 length: 15 amino acids. Trimming took 0 bases from V and 1 from J, leaving 10 bases between them. CDR1 is SGHDT, CDR2 YYEEEE, per germline. CDR3: CASSLGGTPNTEAFF. In DNA form, the CDR3 reads TGTGCCAGCAGCTTGGGGGGGACTCCGAACACTGAAGCTTTCTTT.

The chain uses TRBV12-3 or TRBV12-4 and TRBJ1-1, with D uncertain. This CDR3 has 11 residues. With 5 bases removed from V and 4 bases from J, the gap between germline ends came to 5 bases. CDR3 residues: CASSRGTEAFF. CDR3 nucleotide sequence: TGTGCCAGCAGTCGGGGCACTGAAGCTTTCTTT.

The chain recombines TRBV5-1 with TRBJ1-1, with no clear D. The V end was cut by 0 bases, the J end by 0 bases, with 3 bases between. The CDR3 runs to 13 residues. Germline V CDR1 and CDR2: SGHRS, YFSETQ. Written as DNA, the CDR3 is TGCGCCAGCAGCTTGGGGGTGAACACTGAAGCTTTCTTT. It encodes CASSLGVNTEAFF.

The genes are TRBV24-1 and TRBJ2-3, with 8 bases lining up with TRBD2. CDR1 is KGHDR, CDR2 SFDVKD, per germline. V lost 3 bases to trimming and J lost 4 bases; unmatched junction nucleotides: 14. The CDR3 contains 18 residues. CDR3 protein: CATSDASSIGGAPDTQYF. Written as DNA, the CDR3 is TGTGCCACCAGTGATGCTAGTAGTATCGGGGGGGCCCCAGATACGCAGTATTTT.

The table lists this clone with a few counts. The chain employs TRBV7-9 and TRBJ2-5, with D uncertain. The V gene's germline CDR1 is SEHNR and CDR2 FQNEAQ (reference sequence). The CDR3 extends over 11 amino acids. V shed 3 bases and J shed 5 bases, with 4 bases lying between them. CDR3 loop: CASSFSETQYF. The DNA of the CDR3 is TGTGCCAGCAGCTTTTCGGAGACCCAGTACTTC.

The table lists this clone with a few counts. The chain couples TRBV5-1 to TRBJ1-1; D uncertain. Germline loops: CDR1 SGHRS, CDR2 YFSETQ. The V and J ends lost 0 bases and 1 base respectively, with 7 bases between them. CDR3 length: 14 residues. The CDR3 loop reads CASSLVGANTEAFF. The CDR3 DNA reads as TGCGCCAGCAGCTTGGTGGGAGCGAACACTGAAGCTTTCTTT.

This clone was recorded once. The rearrangement joins TRBV28 to TRBJ1-5; no clear D. The V gene lost 6 bases and the J gene lost 1 base, with 4 bases spanning the gap. The germline gives CDR1 MDHEN, CDR2 SYDVKM. The CDR3 is made up of 12 amino acids. The CDR3: CASSASNQPQHF. For the CDR3, the DNA is TGTGCCAGCAGCGCGAGCAATCAGCCCCAGCATTTT. The variable domain in full, completed from reference TRBV28 and TRBJ1-5, reads DVKVTQSSRYLVKRTGEKVFLECVQDMDHENMFWYRQDPGLGLRLIYFSYDVKMKEKGDIPEGYSVSREKKERFSLILESASTNQTSMYLCASSASNQPQHFGDGTRLSIL.

The V call is TRBV6-5, the J call TRBJ2-5; 8 nucleotides agree with TRBD1. The trim removed 2 bases at V and 1 base at J, leaving 3 bases unmatched. This CDR3 region has 15 residues. Germline lookup yields CDR1 MNHEY and CDR2 SVGAGI. CDR3 residues: CASSYDGTGQETQYF. DNA of the CDR3: TGTGCCAGCAGTTACGACGGGACAGGCCAAGAGACCCAGTACTTC.